This entry is about one T cell receptor (beta chain). Per germline, CDR1 SGHNT and CDR2 YYREEE (reference sequence). The V end was cut by 4 bases, the J end by 3 bases, with 13 bases between. The CDR3 sequence is 15 residues long. The sample originates from a study of cytomegalovirus exposure and HLA in healthy donors. PCR amplification relied on 60 Vbeta primers (plus 13 Jbeta primers). Profiled with immunoSEQ multiplex PCR; TCRdb holds only in-frame clones, not every one. The sample includes roughly 130,000 clones, 60% to 75% of them seen just once. The genes are TRBV5-4 and TRBJ1-4; a possible D gene is TRBD1 (5 bases). This receptor was obtained from a woman in her fifties or sixties in good health and CMV-seropositive. Sample: PBMCs. The CDR3 coding sequence is TGTGCCAGCAGCGGAGGGGTCGTGGCTAATGAAAAACTGTTTTTT. This encodes CASSGGVVANEKLFF.